These 12 T cell receptor beta chains came from one sample sequenced in a study of human T cells and chemical hapten exposure. TCRdb reprocessed the RACE reads with MiXCR, giving one entry per CDR3 protein. The sample holds tens of thousands of distinct CDR3 sequences, approximately 9.7% seen once. The time point denotes: pre-sensitization, week 0. The sample's treatment: therapeutic diphenylcyclopropenone sensitization with weekly scalp DPC. The study extracted total RNA from unfractionated whole blood. The material sequenced was whole blood, taken in connection with sensitization to the hapten diphenylcyclopropenone (DPC). Receptors originate from a woman aged 25-40 years with alopecia areata. Some clones in this sample may be carry-over from other donors' samples.

This clonotype has just a few counts. The V gene is TRBV11-2, the J gene TRBJ2-3; 13 bases match TRBD2. V lost 5 bases to trimming and J lost 4 bases; unmatched junction nucleotides: 15. The CDR3 is 19 residues long. CDR1 and CDR2 from the germline V gene are SGHAT and FQNNGV. CDR3 region: CASSPRPDLLAGGPDTQYF. CDR3 bases: TGTGCCAGCAGCCCACGCCCCGACCTACTAGCGGGGGGGCCAGATACGCAGTATTTT. Full variable domain (outside the CDR3, taken from reference TRBV11-2 and TRBJ2-3): EAGVAQSPRYKIIEKRQSVAFWCNPISGHATLYWYQQILGQGPKLLIQFQNNGVVDDSQLPKDRFSAERLKGVDSTLKIQPAKLEDSAVYLCASSPRPDLLAGGPDTQYFGPGTRLTVL.

This clonotype was observed a few times. This chain connects TRBV29-1 to TRBJ1-1; D is possibly TRBD1 (5 bases). The V and J ends lost 8 bases and 0 bases respectively, with 10 bases between them. The germline V gene has CDR1 SQVTM and CDR2 ANQGSEA. This CDR3 comprises 12 residues. The CDR3 is CSWGGLNTEAFF. The CDR3 bases are TGCAGCTGGGGGGGGTTGAACACTGAAGCTTTCTTT. Using reference TRBV29-1 and TRBJ1-1 for the parts outside the CDR3, the full variable domain is SAVISQKPSRDICQRGTSLTIQCQVDSQVTMMFWYRQQPGQSLTLIATANQGSEATYESGFVIDKFPISRPNLTFSTLTVSNMSPEDSSIYLCSWGGLNTEAFFGQGTRLTVV.

The chain uses TRBV6-2 or TRBV6-3 and TRBJ1-2, with 11 bases matching TRBD1. There are 15 residues in the CDR3. The germline V gene has CDR1 MNHEY and CDR2 SVGEGT. V was clipped by 5 bases and J by 3 bases; unmatched bases: 5. This CDR3 is CASSRRTGGDYGYTF. DNA of the CDR3: TGTGCCAGCAGTCGAAGGACAGGGGGCGACTATGGCTACACCTTC.

This clonotype was counted only a few times. The V and J genes are TRBV10-3 and TRBJ1-5, with D uncertain. Germline lookup yields CDR1 ENHRY and CDR2 SYGVKD. V lost 6 bases and J 7 bases, leaving 13 bases between the germline ends. The CDR3 has 13 residues. The CDR3 here is CAISGSQVQPQHF. The DNA of the CDR3 is TGTGCCATCAGCGGGAGCCAGGTGCAGCCCCAGCATTTT.

The J gene is TRBJ1-6, the V gene TRBV10-3; maybe TRBD1 (5 bases). CDR1 and CDR2 from the germline V gene are ENHRY and SYGVKD. Trimming took off 3 bases at V and 10 bases at J, with 16 bases between the two ends. This CDR3 is built from 15 residues. The CDR3 reads CAISDDRGSQSPLHF. The CDR3, as DNA: TGTGCCATCAGTGACGACAGAGGGTCTCAATCACCCCTCCACTTT.

The table lists this clonotype with a few counts. V gene TRBV3-1 combines with J gene TRBJ2-1; 10 bases fit TRBD1. The V and J ends lost 3 bases and 13 bases, in that order; junction bases with no gene match: 6. CDR1 and CDR2 (germline): LGHDT, YNNKEL (reference sequence). The CDR3 totals 13 residues. The CDR3: CASSQSRDRGQFF. CDR3 DNA sequence: TGTGCCAGCAGCCAGAGCCGGGACAGGGGTCAGTTCTTC.

The chain links TRBV12-3 or TRBV12-4 to TRBJ2-1; no clear D. The CDR3 is made up of 11 amino acids. V was shortened by 2 bases and J by 7 bases, with 3 bases between the two germline ends. Here the CDR3 reads CASSLQNEQFF. CDR3 in DNA: TGTGCCAGCAGTTTACAGAATGAGCAGTTCTTC.

This clonotype was found many times. J is TRBJ1-1 and V is TRBV12-3 or TRBV12-4, with 9 nucleotides matching TRBD1. Trimming took 3 bases from V and 7 from J; bases not matched to a gene: 6. The CDR3 is made up of 14 amino acids. The CDR3 bases are TGTGCCAGCAGTTTGACAGGGGGACAAGGTGAAGCTTTCTTT. Its protein product is CASSLTGGQGEAFF.

CDR3 coding DNA: TGCAGTGCTCCCCGGGACAGGGGATCCGAGCAGTACTTC. Amino acids: CSAPRDRGSEQYF. The chain uses TRBV20-1 and TRBJ2-7; 10 bases are shared with TRBD1. J lost 6 bases, V lost 5 bases, and 7 bases had no gene match. The CDR3 is 13 residues long. Germline CDR1 is DFQATT and CDR2 is SNEGSKA (reference sequence).

As regards this clonotype: This may come from a read error, since a much larger clone is one base off. The chain employs TRBV15 and TRBJ2-3; D is unresolved. V shed 0 bases and J shed 5 bases, with 9 bases lying between them. This CDR3 region has 14 residues. The germline V gene has CDR1 LNHNV and CDR2 YYDKDF (reference sequence). CDR3 DNA: TGTGCCACCAGCAGAGAAGGCCCAGTAGATACGCAGTATTTT. This sequence encodes CATSREGPVDTQYF.

This clonotype was picked up a small number of times. The chain recombines TRBV11-2 with TRBJ2-2; the match to TRBD1 covers 7 bases. V lost 5 bases, J lost 0 bases, and 6 bases stayed unmatched. Germline V gene data show CDR1 as SGHAT and CDR2 as FQNNGV. The CDR3 runs 16 residues. CDR3 amino acids: CASSPQTGTNTGELFF. DNA of the CDR3: TGTGCCAGCAGCCCCCAGACAGGGACGAACACCGGGGAGCTGTTTTTT.

This clonotype was seen a few times. The chain carries TRBV29-1 and TRBJ1-3; D is unresolved. CDR3 length: 13 residues. The V end was cut by 5 bases, the J end by 1 base, with 9 bases between. CDR1 and CDR2 from the germline V gene are SQVTM and ANQGSEA. CDR3 amino acids: CSVLSVSGNTIYF. The CDR3 DNA reads as TGCAGCGTTCTCTCGGTTTCTGGAAACACCATATATTTT.